Listed below are T cell receptor beta chains from one sample, sequenced in a study of T cell responses to AZD1222 COVID-19 vaccine. Sequenced by immunoSEQ multiplex PCR; TCRdb stores in-frame clones only, minus some. The data contain roughly 250,000 clones, 85% to 95% of them singletons. This specimen was peripheral blood, taken on day 0 of AZD1222 vaccination. These receptors came from an adult in good health. The CDR3 runs from the conserved cysteine through the conserved F or W. A D gene is named only where the DNA matches it firmly.

D: NA; J: TRBJ1-5; V: TRBV7-8; CDR3: CASSLAGAPSQPQHF
D: NA; J: TRBJ1-6; V: TRBV2; CDR3: CASSERRVNSPLHF
D: TRBD2; J: TRBJ2-7; V: TRBV30; CDR3: CAWVKTSGNHEQYF
D: TRBD1; J: TRBJ2-7; V: TRBV6-1; CDR3: CASSEAIGQGTYEQYF
D: NA; J: TRBJ2-2; V: TRBV9; CDR3: CASSPRGASFGELFF
D: NA; J: TRBJ1-1; V: TRBV28; CDR3: CASSPRRGRYTEAFF
D: NA; J: TRBJ2-1; V: TRBV7-2; CDR3: CASSLAGESSYNEQFF
D: TRBD1; J: TRBJ1-5; V: TRBV18; CDR3: CASSLSEGAGDQPQHF
D: NA; J: TRBJ2-1; V: TRBV2; CDR3: CASSAAPQRPTDEQFF
D: NA; J: TRBJ1-2; V: TRBV18; CDR3: CASSPQQGANYGYTF
D: NA; J: TRBJ1-1; V: TRBV3-1/TRBV3-2; CDR3: CASSPRWGGIDTEAFF
D: NA; J: TRBJ1-1; V: TRBV2; CDR3: CASGLGRNTEAFF
D: NA; J: TRBJ1-2; V: TRBV27; CDR3: CASSPLPGDGGYTF
D: TRBD1; J: TRBJ1-1; V: TRBV28; CDR3: CASPPRVWDRVNIEAFF
D: NA; J: TRBJ2-2; V: TRBV7-3; CDR3: CASSLLQNTGELFF
D: NA; J: TRBJ1-5; V: TRBV21-1; CDR3: CASSPRDRVGNQPQHF
D: TRBD1; J: TRBJ1-2; V: TRBV15; CDR3: CATSRAGGLWDSGGYTF
D: NA; J: TRBJ1-1; V: TRBV19; CDR3: CASSTHLTRKTEAFF
D: NA; J: TRBJ2-7; V: TRBV28; CDR3: CASSSGLTYEQYF
D: NA; J: TRBJ1-1; V: TRBV7-3; CDR3: CASSSSAGTEAFF
D: NA; J: TRBJ1-1; V: TRBV28; CDR3: CASSNPGSLNTEAFF
D: NA; J: TRBJ1-1; V: TRBV2; CDR3: CASSGEGDTEAFF
D: TRBD1; J: TRBJ1-2; V: TRBV7-8; CDR3: CASSFSRGARYGYTF
D: NA; J: TRBJ2-1; V: TRBV21-1; CDR3: CASSKESAGDEQFF
D: NA; J: TRBJ2-7; V: TRBV7-9; CDR3: CASAPPPFSPGNEQYF
D: TRBD2; J: TRBJ2-7; V: TRBV7-2; CDR3: CASSGSGRGLDEQYF
D: NA; J: TRBJ2-3; V: TRBV27; CDR3: CASSFGWREAGTDTQYF
D: NA; J: TRBJ1-1; V: TRBV4-2; CDR3: CASSQGGGAEAFF
D: NA; J: TRBJ2-5; V: TRBV5-1; CDR3: CASSPADAGETQYF
D: NA; J: TRBJ2-7; V: TRBV30; CDR3: CAWSTNYEQYF
D: NA; J: TRBJ2-1; V: TRBV2; CDR3: CASSRGAVMSNEQFF
D: NA; J: TRBJ2-7; V: TRBV21-1; CDR3: CASSKRPGLEQYF
D: TRBD2; J: TRBJ2-1; V: TRBV28; CDR3: CASTWTSGSNEQFF
D: NA; J: TRBJ2-1; V: TRBV28; CDR3: CASSSPGNEQFF
D: TRBD1; J: TRBJ1-1; V: TRBV6-5; CDR3: CASSLRQGNTEAFF
D: TRBD1; J: TRBJ2-7; V: TRBV2; CDR3: CASSESRTGSNEQYF
D: NA; J: TRBJ2-1; V: TRBV7-2; CDR3: CASSSRLFGTNEQFF
D: NA; J: TRBJ1-1; V: TRBV11-2; CDR3: CASSSRGAGNTEAFF
D: TRBD1; J: TRBJ2-3; V: TRBV7-9; CDR3: CASSQRTGGADTQYF
D: NA; J: TRBJ1-1; V: TRBV29-1; CDR3: CSVARGSNTEAFF
D: NA; J: TRBJ1-3; V: TRBV7-9; CDR3: CASSLGTVISGNTIYF